The present TCR beta chain was sequenced within a study of Ad26.COV2.S vaccination and SARS-CoV-2 variants. Of note for this clone: Its antigen is unidentified.

Study results and caveats: Vaccinated individuals (as opposed to placebo recipients) had higher spike-specific TCR breadth.

This table comes from immunoSEQ multiplex PCR, and its TCRdb copy is limited to in-frame clones, with some not included. The data contain roughly 92,000 clones, under 90% of them seen just once; the ten biggest clones take up 15% to 20%. The ends were cut back, 7 bases at V and 4 bases at J, with 20 bases in the middle. The CDR3 is 16 amino acids. Germline V gives CDR1 MNHNY, CDR2 SVGAGI (reference sequence). The sequence was obtained from a human donor who had recovered from COVID-19. Material: peripheral blood, obtained after recovery from COVID-19. V and J are TRBV6-6 and TRBJ2-1; TRBD2 might be the D (6 bases). CDR3 residues: CASTRGRDSLYNEQFF. For the CDR3, the DNA is TGTGCCAGCACCCGAGGCCGGGACTCCCTGTACAATGAGCAGTTCTTC.